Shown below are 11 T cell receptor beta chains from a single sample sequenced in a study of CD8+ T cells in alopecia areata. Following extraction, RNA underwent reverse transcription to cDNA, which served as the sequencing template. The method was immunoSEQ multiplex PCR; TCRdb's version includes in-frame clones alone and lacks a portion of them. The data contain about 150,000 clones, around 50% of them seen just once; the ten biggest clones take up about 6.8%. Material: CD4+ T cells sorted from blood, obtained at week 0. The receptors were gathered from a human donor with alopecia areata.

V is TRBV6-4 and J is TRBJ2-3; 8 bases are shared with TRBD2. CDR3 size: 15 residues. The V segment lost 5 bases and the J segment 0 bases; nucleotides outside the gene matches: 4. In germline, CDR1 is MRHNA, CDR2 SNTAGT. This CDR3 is CASSLSGASTDTQYF. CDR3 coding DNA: TGTGCCAGCAGTCTTAGCGGGGCCAGCACAGATACGCAGTATTTT.

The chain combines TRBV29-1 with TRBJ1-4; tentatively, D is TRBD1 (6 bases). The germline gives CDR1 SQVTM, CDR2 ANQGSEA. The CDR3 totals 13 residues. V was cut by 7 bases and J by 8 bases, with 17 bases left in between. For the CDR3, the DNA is TGCAGCGGCCTGGACAGCCCCGGGGAAAAACTGTTTTTT. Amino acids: CSGLDSPGEKLFF.

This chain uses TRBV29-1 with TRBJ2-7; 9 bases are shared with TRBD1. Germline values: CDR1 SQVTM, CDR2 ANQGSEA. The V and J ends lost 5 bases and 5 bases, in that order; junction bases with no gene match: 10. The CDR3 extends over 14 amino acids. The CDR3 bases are TGCAGCGTTCAAATCGGGACAGGGAACCACGAGCAGTACTTC. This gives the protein CSVQIGTGNHEQYF.

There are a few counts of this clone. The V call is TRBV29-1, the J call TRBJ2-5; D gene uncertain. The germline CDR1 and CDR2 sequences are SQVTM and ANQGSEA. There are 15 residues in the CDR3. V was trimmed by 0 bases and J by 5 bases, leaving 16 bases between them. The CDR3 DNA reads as TGCAGCGTTGAAGACCCCCTTGCCTCGGCGGAGACCCAGTACTTC. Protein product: CSVEDPLASAETQYF.

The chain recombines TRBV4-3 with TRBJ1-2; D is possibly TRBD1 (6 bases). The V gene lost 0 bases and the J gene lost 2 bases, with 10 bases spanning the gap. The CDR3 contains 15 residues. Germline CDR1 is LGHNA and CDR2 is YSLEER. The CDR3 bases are TGCGCCAGCAGCCAAGATACACAGGGCAACTATGGCTACACCTTC. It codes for CASSQDTQGNYGYTF.

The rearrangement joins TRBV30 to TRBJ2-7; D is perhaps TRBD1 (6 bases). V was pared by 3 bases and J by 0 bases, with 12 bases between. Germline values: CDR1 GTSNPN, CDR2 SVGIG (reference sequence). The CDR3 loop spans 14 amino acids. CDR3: CAWRGPGVSYEQYF. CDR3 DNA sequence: TGTGCCTGGAGGGGACCAGGGGTCTCCTACGAGCAGTACTTC.

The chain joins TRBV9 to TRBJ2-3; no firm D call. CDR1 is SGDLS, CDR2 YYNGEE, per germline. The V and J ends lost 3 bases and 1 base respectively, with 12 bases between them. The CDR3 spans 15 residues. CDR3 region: CASSGWAQGTDTQYF. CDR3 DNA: TGTGCCAGCAGCGGATGGGCCCAGGGCACAGATACGCAGTATTTT.

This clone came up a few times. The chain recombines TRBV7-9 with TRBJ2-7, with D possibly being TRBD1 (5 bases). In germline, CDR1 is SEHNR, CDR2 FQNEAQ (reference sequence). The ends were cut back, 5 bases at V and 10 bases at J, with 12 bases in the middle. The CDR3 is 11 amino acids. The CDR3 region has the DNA TGTGCCAGCAGCCCCTATACAGGACAGTACTTC. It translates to CASSPYTGQYF.

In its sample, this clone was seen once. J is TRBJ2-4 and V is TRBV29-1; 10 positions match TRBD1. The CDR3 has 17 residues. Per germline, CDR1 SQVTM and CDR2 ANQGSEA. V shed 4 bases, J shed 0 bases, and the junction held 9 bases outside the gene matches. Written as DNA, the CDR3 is TGCAGCGTTGTGGGACAGGGGAACGCTCTAGCCAAAAACATTCAGTACTTC. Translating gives CSVVGQGNALAKNIQYF.

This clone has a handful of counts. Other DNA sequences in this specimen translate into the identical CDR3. The CDR3 protein is CASSLTGGGETQYF. CDR3 bases: TGCGCCAGCAGCTTGACAGGGGGAGGTGAGACCCAGTACTTC. The chain has TRBV5-1 and TRBJ2-5; 8 nucleotides align to TRBD1. The CDR3 spans 14 residues. V gave up 1 base and J gave up 5 bases; unmatched junction bases: 4. CDR1 is SGHRS and CDR2 is YFSETQ in the germline V gene.

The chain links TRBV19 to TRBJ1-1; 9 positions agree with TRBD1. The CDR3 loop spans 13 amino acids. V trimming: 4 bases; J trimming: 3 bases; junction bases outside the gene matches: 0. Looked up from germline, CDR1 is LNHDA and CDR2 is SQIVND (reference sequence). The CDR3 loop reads CASSRQGDTEAFF. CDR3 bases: TGTGCCAGTAGTAGACAGGGGGACACTGAAGCTTTCTTT.